These 14 T cell receptor beta chains were all obtained from the same sample, sequenced in a study of shared clonotypes between healthy human individuals (dated by TCRdb to about 2020). Library creation used the immunoSEQ multiplex PCR assay. Entries here come from immuneACCESS through TCRdb and include only in-frame sequences with V and J called. Some clones fail to appear in such tables; in the studies checked, an unresolved V gene covers under half of the shortfall, and the cause of the remainder is unknown. The sample table contains over 850,000 clones; only one count was recorded for 78% of them. The top ten clonotypes cover 0.6% to 0.7% of the sample. The sample taken for sequencing was memory CD4+ T cells from PBMCs. What the cell subset or site label conveys for this sample: CD45RA-negative fraction. The receptors come from a man younger than 35 in good health. Some clones in this sample may be carry-over from other donors' samples.

J is TRBJ2-5 and V is TRBV18, with a tentative D call TRBD2 (6 bases). V was trimmed by 4 bases and J by 5 bases, leaving 11 bases between them. The CDR3 has 13 residues. The germline CDR1 and CDR2 sequences are KGHSH and LQKENI. The CDR3 coding sequence is TGTGCCAGCTCACGGTCGAGCGGGGAGACCCAGTACTTC. Its protein is CASSRSSGETQYF.

The V and J genes are TRBV7-2 and TRBJ1-1; 8 bases are shared with TRBD1. The CDR3 runs to 18 residues. Germline values: CDR1 SGHTA, CDR2 FQGNSA. V lost 4 bases, J lost 5 bases, and 18 bases stayed unmatched. The CDR3 DNA sequence: TGTGCCAGCAGCTACCGAAGTCCCGGGACAGGTTCAGGGACTGAAGCTTTCTTT. This translates into CASSYRSPGTGSGTEAFF.

CDR3 bases: TGTGCCAGTAAGGGACTAGCGGTGAACACCGGGGAGCTGTTTTTT. It encodes CASKGLAVNTGELFF. The chain carries TRBV19 and TRBJ2-2; TRBD2 matches 11 bases. This CDR3 comprises 15 residues. The germline CDR1 and CDR2 sequences are LNHDA and SQIVND (reference sequence). Unmatched junction bases numbered 2, after V lost 7 bases and J lost 1 base.

The count of this clone is one. The chain links TRBV7-2 to TRBJ2-1, with TRBD2 matching 11 bases. The CDR3 spans 16 residues. Germline V gene data show CDR1 as SGHTA and CDR2 as FQGNSA. The V gene end was trimmed by 6 bases and the J gene end by 4 bases; junction bases not matched to a gene: 8. CDR3 DNA sequence: TGTGCCAGCAGATTACTAGCGGGAGATCTTTACAATGAGCAGTTCTTC. This codes for CASRLLAGDLYNEQFF. The complete variable domain, with remaining parts taken from reference TRBV7-2 and TRBJ2-1, reads GAGVSQSPSNKVTEKGKDVELRCDPISGHTALYWYRQSLGQGLEFLIYFQGNSAPDKSGLPSDRFSAERTGGSVSTLTIQRTQQEDSAVYLCASRLLAGDLYNEQFFGPGTRLTVL.

In its sample, this clone was seen a few times. V gene TRBV28 combines with J gene TRBJ2-1; 7 nucleotides agree with TRBD1. The CDR3 sequence is 17 residues long. Germline V gives CDR1 MDHEN, CDR2 SYDVKM. Unmatched junction bases numbered 17, after V lost 6 bases and J lost 6 bases. CDR3 amino acids: CASSPRIRGKRGNEQFF. CDR3 nucleotides: TGTGCCAGCAGCCCCAGAATCAGGGGGAAGAGGGGCAATGAGCAGTTCTTC.

This clone was seen just once. Other DNA variants within this sample encode the same CDR3. The V gene is TRBV5-1, the J gene TRBJ1-1; TRBD1 is a possible D gene (6 bases). V was trimmed by 0 bases and J by 1 base, leaving 7 bases between them. The CDR3 totals 14 residues. Per the germline V gene, CDR1 is SGHRS and CDR2 is YFSETQ. CDR3 in amino acids: CASSLVGGNTEAFF. The CDR3 nucleotides are TGCGCCAGCAGCTTGGTAGGGGGGAACACTGAAGCTTTCTTT. The full variable domain, its missing parts supplied by reference TRBV5-1 and TRBJ1-1, is KAGVTQTPRYLIKTRGQQVTLSCSPISGHRSVSWYQQTPGQGLQFLFEYFSETQRNKGNFPGRFSGRQFSNSRSEMNVSTLELGDSALYLCASSLVGGNTEAFFGQGTRLTVV.

V and J are TRBV7-8 and TRBJ1-2, with D perhaps matching TRBD1 (6 bases). The CDR3 totals 14 residues. Germline CDR1 is SGHVS and CDR2 is FQNEAQ. V was clipped by 5 bases and J by 4 bases, with 14 bases between them. CDR3 DNA: TGTGCCAGCAGCGCAGGGGTTCCGACCTATGGCTACACCTTC. It encodes CASSAGVPTYGYTF. The whole variable domain, remainder taken from reference TRBV7-8 and TRBJ1-2, is GAGVSQSPRYKVAKRGQDVALRCDPISGHVSLFWYQQALGQGPEFLTYFQNEAQLDKSGLPSDRFFAERPEGSVSTLKIQRTQQEDSAVYLCASSAGVPTYGYTFGSGTRLTVV.

This chain joins TRBV19 and TRBJ2-3; perhaps TRBD2 as D (6 bases). V was trimmed by 6 bases and J by 0 bases, leaving 16 bases between them. This CDR3 spans 16 amino acids. CDR1 is LNHDA and CDR2 is SQIVND in the germline V gene (reference sequence). CDR3 sequence: CASSPDRRDSTDTQYF. CDR3 coding DNA: TGTGCCAGTAGCCCCGATAGGCGGGACAGCACAGATACGCAGTATTTT.

The chain has TRBV9 and TRBJ2-5; possibly TRBD1 for D (6 bases). V was pared by 2 bases and J by 5 bases, with 13 bases between. The germline V gene has CDR1 SGDLS and CDR2 YYNGEE. CDR3 length equals 14 residues. CDR3 residues: CASSVGGPRETQYF. In DNA form, the CDR3 reads TGTGCCAGCAGCGTTGGGGGCCCAAGGGAGACCCAGTACTTC. Full variable domain (missing parts from reference TRBV9 and TRBJ2-5): DSGVTQTPKHLITATGQRVTLRCSPRSGDLSVYWYQQSLDQGLQFLIQYYNGEERAKGNILERFSAQQFPDLHSELNLSSLELGDSALYFCASSVGGPRETQYFGPGTRLLVL.

The sample holds one count of this clone. V and J are TRBV5-1 and TRBJ1-1, with 9 bases fitting TRBD1. Looked up from germline, CDR1 is SGHRS and CDR2 is YFSETQ. The CDR3 is made up of 17 amino acids. V shed 0 bases, J shed 0 bases, and the junction held 6 bases outside the gene matches. The CDR3 protein is CASSLGTGTGLNTEAFF. The CDR3 nucleotides are TGCGCCAGCAGCTTGGGAACCGGGACAGGGTTGAACACTGAAGCTTTCTTT.

A few counts support this clone. Since a far larger clone is one base different, this is likely a read error. The CDR3 DNA follows: TGTGCCAGCATGTCAGGGACGGACACCGGGGAGCTGTTTTTT. Its protein product is CASMSGTDTGELFF. The V gene is TRBV6-6, the J gene TRBJ2-2, with D tentatively TRBD1 or TRBD2 (5 bases each). The CDR3 runs to 14 residues. Germline V gives CDR1 MNHNY, CDR2 SVGAGI (reference sequence). V lost 7 bases to trimming and J lost 3 bases, with 12 bases between them.

This clone appeared once. The chain combines TRBV5-1 with TRBJ2-5; 16 bases agree with TRBD2. Germline CDR1 reads SGHRS; CDR2 reads YFSETQ. The ends lost 4 bases at V and 4 bases at J; junction bases unmatched: 10. CDR3 size: 18 residues. The CDR3: CASSPGLAGGRRGETQYF. Here the CDR3 DNA reads TGCGCCAGCAGCCCGGGACTAGCGGGAGGGAGGAGAGGAGAGACCCAGTACTTC.

This clone was detected many times. This sample also contains other DNA sequences that code for the same CDR3. The rearrangement links TRBV11-2 to TRBJ2-7; unclear D gene. CDR3 length equals 14 residues. Trimming left V 5 bases short and J 2 bases short, with 13 bases between. CDR1 and CDR2 (germline): SGHAT, FQNNGV. The CDR3 protein is CASSLGPGPYEQYF. CDR3 in DNA: TGTGCCAGCAGCCTCGGCCCGGGTCCCTACGAGCAGTACTTC.

The gene calls are TRBV7-3 and TRBJ2-1, with 7 bases lining up with TRBD2. Losses at the gene ends were 5 bases for V and 2 bases for J; bases not matched to a gene: 3. Germline values: CDR1 SGHTA, CDR2 FQGTGA. The CDR3 covers 14 residues. CDR3 region: CASSASGTYNEQFF. As DNA, the CDR3 is TGTGCCAGCAGCGCTAGCGGCACCTACAATGAGCAGTTCTTC.